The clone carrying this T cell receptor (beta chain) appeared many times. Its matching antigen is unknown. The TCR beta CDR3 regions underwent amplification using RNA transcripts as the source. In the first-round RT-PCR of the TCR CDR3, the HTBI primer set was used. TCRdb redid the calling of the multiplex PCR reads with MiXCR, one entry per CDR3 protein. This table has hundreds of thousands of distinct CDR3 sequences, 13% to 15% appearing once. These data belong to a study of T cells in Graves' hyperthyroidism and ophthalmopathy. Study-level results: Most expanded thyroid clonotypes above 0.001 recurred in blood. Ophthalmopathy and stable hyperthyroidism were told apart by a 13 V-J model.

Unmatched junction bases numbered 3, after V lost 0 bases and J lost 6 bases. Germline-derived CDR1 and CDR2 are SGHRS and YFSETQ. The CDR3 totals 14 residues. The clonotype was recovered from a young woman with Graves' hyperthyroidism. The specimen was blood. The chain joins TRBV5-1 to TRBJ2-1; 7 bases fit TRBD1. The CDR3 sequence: CASSLGQGPNEQFF. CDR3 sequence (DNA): TGCGCCAGCAGCTTGGGACAGGGTCCCAATGAGCAGTTCTTC.